This passage covers 17 T cell receptor beta chains from one sample sequenced in a study of OX40 agonist ivuxolimab in advanced cancers. Produced via immunoSEQ multiplex PCR; TCRdb's table is partial and in-frame only. The table lists about 80,000 clones, around 80% of them singletons, with 6.6% in the top ten. The sequencing used CD4+ or CD8+ T cells sorted from blood, collected in a trial of the OX40 agonist ivuxolimab. Every receptor here comes from an adult with an advanced solid tumor such as melanoma, head and neck, liver or kidney cancer.

The chain recombines TRBV6-5 with TRBJ2-7; 9 nucleotides line up with TRBD1. This CDR3 region has 16 residues. CDR1 is MNHEY, CDR2 SVGAGI, per germline. V gave up 0 bases and J gave up 3 bases; unmatched junction bases: 6. CDR3 DNA: TGTGCCAGCAGTTACTCGGTGGGGACAGGGCTCTACGAGCAGTACGTC. Amino acid sequence: CASSYSVGTGLYEQYV.

The V call is TRBV28, the J call TRBJ1-4; possibly TRBD1 for D (5 bases). The germline gives CDR1 MDHEN, CDR2 SYDVKM. Trimming cost V 7 bases and J 8 bases, with 17 bases left between them. The CDR3 totals 14 residues. The CDR3 nucleotides read TGTGCCAGCACGCCGGCAGGGCGGCGGGAAAAACTGTTTTTT. It translates to CASTPAGRREKLFF.

This clone came up once. This rearrangement joins TRBV9 to TRBJ2-3; 11 bases are a match to TRBD2. The CDR3 contains 16 residues. Germline CDR1 reads SGDLS; CDR2 reads YYNGEE. Trimming cost V 3 bases and J 3 bases; bases outside gene matches: 6. CDR3 DNA: TGTGCCAGCAGCGGAATAGCGGGGGGGAGTACAGATACGCAGTATTTT. As protein: CASSGIAGGSTDTQYF.

The chain uses TRBV5-6 and TRBJ2-7; D is possibly TRBD2 (6 bases). Trimming stripped 0 bases from V and 3 bases from J, with 10 bases between. Germline values: CDR1 SGHDT, CDR2 YYEEEE. This CDR3 has 14 amino acids. Here the CDR3 reads CASSLGPEGYEQYV. CDR3 nucleotide sequence: TGTGCCAGCAGCTTGGGCCCGGAGGGCTACGAGCAGTACGTC.

J is TRBJ2-3 and V is TRBV6-6; D possibly corresponds to TRBD1 (5 bases). The germline V gene has CDR1 MNHNY and CDR2 SVGAGI (reference sequence). Trimming took off 6 bases at V and 1 base at J, with 17 bases between the two ends. This CDR3 is built from 16 residues. CDR3 bases: TGTGCCAGCAGGCCAACACAGGTCACGGGCACAGATACGCAGTATTTT. This codes for CASRPTQVTGTDTQYF.

The CDR3 nucleotides are TGTGCCAGCAGCCTTGGACAGACCGTGCAAGAGACCCAGTACTTC. Its protein product is CASSLGQTVQETQYF. The V call is TRBV11-2, the J call TRBJ2-5; TRBD1 is a possible D gene (6 bases). V lost 5 bases and J 2 bases, leaving 15 bases between the germline ends. CDR1 and CDR2 from the germline V gene are SGHAT and FQNNGV. This CDR3 region has 15 residues.

The V gene is TRBV12-5, the J gene TRBJ1-5; TRBD1 aligns across 7 bases. The germline V gene encodes CDR1 LGHNT and CDR2 FRNRAP. The junction had 5 bases not matched to a gene; V was cut back by 6 bases and J by 0 bases. CDR3 length: 15 residues. In nucleotides, the CDR3 is TGTGCTAGTGGCAAAGGACAGGATAGCAATCAGCCCCAGCATTTT. This sequence encodes CASGKGQDSNQPQHF.

The chain employs TRBV10-3 and TRBJ2-5; D is ambiguous. Trimming stripped 0 bases from V and 0 bases from J, with 5 bases between. The germline V gene has CDR1 ENHRY and CDR2 SYGVKD. The CDR3 has 14 amino acids. CDR3 in amino acids: CAISESSHQETQYF. CDR3 coding DNA: TGTGCCATCAGTGAGTCAAGTCACCAAGAGACCCAGTACTTC.

The chain recombines TRBV9 with TRBJ2-2; 7 bases map to TRBD2. Germline-derived CDR1 and CDR2 are SGDLS and YYNGEE. V dropped 6 bases and J dropped 8; count of bases not matched to a gene: 7. This CDR3 comprises 13 residues. The CDR3 region is CASTYLADGELFF. The CDR3 DNA sequence: TGTGCCAGCACGTACCTAGCGGATGGGGAGCTGTTTTTT.

This chain connects TRBV7-3 to TRBJ1-1, with TRBD1 as a possible D gene (5 bases). Trimming took off 6 bases at V and 1 base at J, with 9 bases between the two ends. This CDR3 region has 13 residues. Germline V gene data show CDR1 as SGHTA and CDR2 as FQGTGA. CDR3 nucleotide sequence: TGTGCCAGCAGTTCTGGGGCGAACACTGAAGCTTTCTTT. It specifies CASSSGANTEAFF.

This rearrangement joins TRBV5-4 to TRBJ2-3, with 8 bases lining up with TRBD2. CDR1 SGHNT and CDR2 YYREEE come from the germline V gene (reference sequence). The junction had 20 bases not matched to a gene; V was cut back by 6 bases and J by 2 bases. This CDR3 is built from 19 residues. Here the CDR3 DNA reads TGTGCCAGCACCCTCCGGACTAGCTTTACGACGCACCCCACAGATACGCAGTATTTT. It specifies CASTLRTSFTTHPTDTQYF.

This clone showed up just a few times. The chain uses TRBV29-1 and TRBJ1-2, with a possible D match to TRBD1 (5 bases). The CDR3 consists of 12 residues. The V end was cut by 7 bases, the J end by 4 bases, with 13 bases between. CDR1 is SQVTM and CDR2 is ANQGSEA in the germline V gene. The CDR3 is CSGGNVGYGYTF. The CDR3 DNA reads TGCAGCGGGGGGAATGTGGGCTATGGCTACACCTTC. The full variable domain, in which reference TRBV29-1 and TRBJ1-2 provide the parts outside the CDR3, is SAVISQKPSRDICQRGTSLTIQCQVDSQVTMMFWYRQQPGQSLTLIATANQGSEATYESGFVIDKFPISRPNLTFSTLTVSNMSPEDSSIYLCSGGNVGYGYTFGSGTRLTVV.

This chain links TRBV7-2 with TRBJ1-1, with D hard to call. Germline assignment: CDR1 SGHTA and CDR2 FQGNSA. V lost 6 bases and J lost 0, with 17 bases in between. The length of the CDR3 is 16 residues. The CDR3 region is CASSSLSGRVNTEAFF. CDR3 bases: TGTGCCAGCAGTTCCCTTTCCGGGCGGGTGAACACTGAAGCTTTCTTT. The full variable domain, rest sourced from reference TRBV7-2 and TRBJ1-1, is GAGVSQSPSNKVTEKGKDVELRCDPISGHTALYWYRQSLGQGLEFLIYFQGNSAPDKSGLPSDRFSAERTGGSVSTLTIQRTQQEDSAVYLCASSSLSGRVNTEAFFGQGTRLTVV.

This clone was seen a single time. The chain recombines TRBV5-4 with TRBJ2-1; the D gene could be TRBD1 or TRBD2 (5 bases each). The V end lost 2 bases, the J end lost 5 bases, and 11 bases lay between the germline ends. The V gene's germline CDR1 is SGHNT and CDR2 YYREEE (reference sequence). The CDR3 length is 14 residues. In nucleotides, the CDR3 is TGTGCCAGCAGCTTACAGGAGGCTCACAATGAGCAGTTCTTC. This gives the protein CASSLQEAHNEQFF.

This chain uses TRBV9 with TRBJ1-2; D not certain. Trimming left V 4 bases short and J 1 base short, with 17 bases between. CDR1 is SGDLS and CDR2 is YYNGEE in the germline V gene. The CDR3 contains 16 residues. CDR3 coding DNA: TGTGCCAGCAGCACCCCGATAGGCAGGATTAACTATGGCTACACCTTC. This translates into CASSTPIGRINYGYTF.

This rearrangement joins TRBV28 to TRBJ2-1; 11 bases fit TRBD2. This CDR3 comprises 14 residues. V lost 8 bases, J lost 6 bases, and 6 bases stayed unmatched. Germline assignment: CDR1 MDHEN and CDR2 SYDVKM. CDR3 coding DNA: TGTGCCAGCGACCTAGCGGGAGGTTCCAATGAGCAGTTCTTC. Translation: CASDLAGGSNEQFF.

The chain recombines TRBV7-2 with TRBJ1-4; D may be TRBD1 (5 bases). The CDR3 spans 16 residues. The germline gives CDR1 SGHTA, CDR2 FQGNSA. V shed 4 bases and J shed 0 bases, with 12 bases lying between them. CDR3 nucleotides: TGTGCCAGCAGCTCCCAGGGTACCACAACTAATGAAAAACTGTTTTTT. It codes for CASSSQGTTTNEKLFF.